The rows below give T cell receptor beta chains drawn from one sample of a study of T cells in Graves' hyperthyroidism and ophthalmopathy. TCRdb reprocessed the multiplex PCR reads with MiXCR, giving one entry per CDR3 protein. The sample has around 600,000 distinct CDR3 sequences; around a sixth are singletons. Sequencing was performed on blood. Receptors were obtained from a woman in her 30s with Graves' hyperthyroidism. Each CDR3 is given with its conserved first and last residue. Fields, in order: J gene, clone size, V gene, D gene, CDR3 protein, CDR3 DNA. The D gene is left open where the match is weak. The size of a clone is reported for some rows only, either as once, few or many, or as a class for expanded clones.

j_gene: TRBJ2-7; abundance: once; v_gene: TRBV5-1; d_gene: TRBD2; CDR3aa: CASSLWEGIYEQYF; CDR3nt: TGCGCCAGCAGCTTGTGGGAGGGAATCTACGAGCAGTACTTC
j_gene: TRBJ2-6; abundance: few; v_gene: TRBV11-1; d_gene: TRBD1; CDR3aa: CASSFQGDSGANVLTF; CDR3nt: TGTGCCAGCAGCTTCCAGGGGGACTCTGGGGCCAACGTCCTGACTTTC
j_gene: TRBJ2-1; abundance: .; v_gene: TRBV18; d_gene: .; CDR3aa: CASSPSRLDEQFF; CDR3nt: TGTGCCAGCTCACCTTCGCGCCTCGATGAGCAGTTCTTC
j_gene: TRBJ2-3; abundance: .; v_gene: TRBV27; d_gene: .; CDR3aa: CASSLSGGGKTDTQYF; CDR3nt: TGTGCCAGCAGTTTATCGGGCGGCGGGAAAACAGATACGCAGTATTTT
j_gene: TRBJ1-1; abundance: many; v_gene: TRBV5-6; d_gene: .; CDR3aa: CASSPGGPPNTEAFF; CDR3nt: TGTGCCAGCAGCCCCGGGGGGCCGCCGAACACTGAAGCTTTCTTT
j_gene: TRBJ2-1; abundance: .; v_gene: TRBV5-1; d_gene: .; CDR3aa: CASSWGAATYNEQFF; CDR3nt: TGCGCCAGCAGCTGGGGGGCGGCCACCTACAATGAGCAGTTCTTC
j_gene: TRBJ2-7; abundance: many; v_gene: TRBV20-1; d_gene: .; CDR3aa: CSAAPRWEQYF; CDR3nt: TGCAGTGCTGCCCCTAGGTGGGAGCAGTACTTC
j_gene: TRBJ1-4; abundance: .; v_gene: TRBV3-1; d_gene: .; CDR3aa: CASSQGQISTNEKLFF; CDR3nt: TGTGCCAGCAGCCAAGGGCAGATTTCAACTAATGAAAAACTGTTTTTT
j_gene: TRBJ2-3; abundance: .; v_gene: TRBV20-1; d_gene: TRBD2; CDR3aa: CSAVRLAGGTDTQYF; CDR3nt: TGCAGTGCTGTCAGACTAGCGGGGGGCACAGATACGCAGTATTTT
j_gene: TRBJ2-3; abundance: few; v_gene: TRBV27; d_gene: .; CDR3aa: CASSTGTGTDTQYF; CDR3nt: TGTGCCAGCAGTACGGGTACTGGCACAGATACGCAGTATTTT
j_gene: TRBJ1-3; abundance: few; v_gene: TRBV20-1; d_gene: .; CDR3aa: CSARDDSGISGNTIYF; CDR3nt: TGCAGTGCTAGAGATGACTCAGGGATCTCTGGAAACACCATATATTTT
j_gene: TRBJ2-7; abundance: many; v_gene: TRBV30; d_gene: .; CDR3aa: CAWSVLQGPYEQYF; CDR3nt: TGTGCCTGGAGTGTACTGCAGGGCCCCTACGAGCAGTACTTC
j_gene: TRBJ1-2; abundance: many; v_gene: TRBV29-1; d_gene: .; CDR3aa: CSVDGVGFTDGYTF; CDR3nt: TGCAGCGTTGACGGCGTAGGGTTCACTGATGGCTACACCTTC
j_gene: TRBJ2-1; abundance: .; v_gene: TRBV14; d_gene: .; CDR3aa: CASSQATVGRQFF; CDR3nt: TGTGCCAGCAGCCAAGCGACGGTTGGTCGGCAGTTCTTC
j_gene: TRBJ1-2; abundance: once; v_gene: TRBV25-1; d_gene: TRBD1; CDR3aa: CASSDPGQAYGYTF; CDR3nt: TGTGCCAGCAGTGATCCCGGACAGGCTTATGGCTACACCTTC
j_gene: TRBJ1-5; abundance: few; v_gene: TRBV30; d_gene: .; CDR3aa: CAWSVPGTGYSNQPQHF; CDR3nt: TGTGCCTGGAGTGTCCCCGGGACGGGATATAGCAATCAGCCCCAGCATTTT
j_gene: TRBJ2-3; abundance: .; v_gene: TRBV10-3; d_gene: TRBD1; CDR3aa: CAVSRGWDTDTQYF; CDR3nt: TGTGCCGTCTCCAGGGGGTGGGACACAGATACGCAGTATTTT
j_gene: TRBJ2-5; abundance: few; v_gene: TRBV20-1; d_gene: .; CDR3aa: CSAQTGQLVQETQYF; CDR3nt: TGCAGTGCACAAACAGGACAGCTGGTCCAAGAGACCCAGTACTTC
j_gene: TRBJ2-1; abundance: .; v_gene: TRBV20-1; d_gene: TRBD2; CDR3aa: CSASPSGNEQFF; CDR3nt: TGCAGTGCTAGCCCTAGCGGAAATGAGCAGTTCTTC
j_gene: TRBJ1-2; abundance: .; v_gene: TRBV6-1; d_gene: .; CDR3aa: CASSGLGEEYYGYTF; CDR3nt: TGTGCCAGCAGTGGCCTCGGTGAGGAGTACTATGGCTACACCTTC
j_gene: TRBJ2-7; abundance: many; v_gene: TRBV7-9; d_gene: TRBD1; CDR3aa: CASSYGTGYEQYF; CDR3nt: TGTGCCAGCAGCTACGGGACAGGCTACGAGCAGTACTTC
j_gene: TRBJ2-2; abundance: few; v_gene: TRBV28; d_gene: .; CDR3aa: CASSLGQAGANTGELFF; CDR3nt: TGTGCCAGCAGTTTAGGGCAAGCGGGTGCGAACACCGGGGAGCTGTTTTTT
j_gene: TRBJ2-1; abundance: many; v_gene: TRBV20-1; d_gene: TRBD1; CDR3aa: CSARVAWDSTYNEQFF; CDR3nt: TGCAGTGCTAGAGTGGCGTGGGACAGCACCTACAATGAGCAGTTCTTC
j_gene: TRBJ2-1; abundance: many; v_gene: TRBV30; d_gene: TRBD2; CDR3aa: CAWSGTGTSFVNEQFF; CDR3nt: TGTGCCTGGAGTGGCACCGGGACTAGCTTTGTGAATGAGCAGTTCTTC
j_gene: TRBJ2-5; abundance: .; v_gene: TRBV27; d_gene: TRBD2; CDR3aa: CASSPGTSGSGRETQYF; CDR3nt: TGTGCCAGCAGTCCCGGGACTAGCGGGAGCGGGCGAGAGACCCAGTACTTC
j_gene: TRBJ2-4; abundance: few; v_gene: TRBV6-2/TRBV6-3; d_gene: TRBD1; CDR3aa: CASRPQGDRGLDGIQYF; CDR3nt: TGTGCCAGCAGACCACAGGGGGACAGGGGGCTTGATGGCATTCAGTACTTC
j_gene: TRBJ2-5; abundance: many; v_gene: TRBV5-1; d_gene: .; CDR3aa: CASSLGPGDLETQYF; CDR3nt: TGCGCCAGCAGCTTGGGGCCAGGGGATTTGGAGACCCAGTACTTC
j_gene: TRBJ1-5; abundance: many; v_gene: TRBV18; d_gene: .; CDR3aa: CASSPGWDQPQHF; CDR3nt: TGTGCCAGCTCACCAGGGTGGGACCAGCCCCAGCATTTT
j_gene: TRBJ2-5; abundance: .; v_gene: TRBV6-1; d_gene: .; CDR3aa: CASSEQGKETQYF; CDR3nt: TGTGCCAGCAGTGAACAGGGGAAAGAGACCCAGTACTTC
j_gene: TRBJ2-1; abundance: many; v_gene: TRBV6-1; d_gene: TRBD2; CDR3aa: CASSGTSGRTNEQFF; CDR3nt: TGTGCCAGCAGTGGTACTAGCGGGAGGACCAATGAGCAGTTCTTC
j_gene: TRBJ2-5; abundance: few; v_gene: TRBV9; d_gene: .; CDR3aa: CASSVVLAGTQYF; CDR3nt: TGTGCCAGCAGCGTAGTGTTAGCAGGGACCCAGTACTTC
j_gene: TRBJ2-5; abundance: many; v_gene: TRBV7-6; d_gene: .; CDR3aa: CASSLFTGSPRETQYF; CDR3nt: TGTGCCAGCAGCTTATTCACGGGGTCTCCGCGGGAGACCCAGTACTTC
j_gene: TRBJ2-2; abundance: many; v_gene: TRBV10-3; d_gene: .; CDR3aa: CAISEFGTITGELFF; CDR3nt: TGTGCCATCAGTGAGTTCGGGACAATAACCGGGGAGCTGTTTTTT
j_gene: TRBJ2-7; abundance: many; v_gene: TRBV6-5; d_gene: .; CDR3aa: CASSYSGSPYEQYF; CDR3nt: TGTGCCAGCAGTTACTCTGGTAGCCCGTACGAGCAGTACTTC
j_gene: TRBJ2-6; abundance: many; v_gene: TRBV7-3; d_gene: TRBD1; CDR3aa: CASSSGQGAGANVLTF; CDR3nt: TGTGCCAGCAGCTCGGGACAGGGGGCGGGGGCCAACGTCCTGACTTTC
j_gene: TRBJ2-5; abundance: many; v_gene: TRBV11-3; d_gene: .; CDR3aa: CASSMRQETQYF; CDR3nt: TGTGCCAGCAGCATGCGACAAGAGACCCAGTACTTC
j_gene: TRBJ1-1; abundance: many; v_gene: TRBV5-8; d_gene: .; CDR3aa: CASSSPTGNTEAFF; CDR3nt: TGTGCCAGCAGCTCCCCGACAGGGAACACTGAAGCTTTCTTT
j_gene: TRBJ2-7; abundance: .; v_gene: TRBV20-1; d_gene: TRBD1; CDR3aa: CSAQNKRDRAYEQYF; CDR3nt: TGCAGTGCACAGAATAAACGGGACAGGGCCTACGAGCAGTACTTC
j_gene: TRBJ2-5; abundance: .; v_gene: TRBV6-2/TRBV6-3; d_gene: .; CDR3aa: CASARGESQETQYF; CDR3nt: TGTGCCAGCGCTAGGGGTGAATCCCAAGAGACCCAGTACTTC
j_gene: TRBJ2-7; abundance: many; v_gene: TRBV11-2; d_gene: .; CDR3aa: CASSPASGDYEQYF; CDR3nt: TGTGCCAGCAGCCCCGCCTCGGGCGACTACGAGCAGTACTTC
j_gene: TRBJ1-5; abundance: .; v_gene: TRBV6-5; d_gene: .; CDR3aa: CASSYGRVDQPQHF; CDR3nt: TGTGCCAGCAGTTACGGCAGGGTGGATCAGCCCCAGCATTTT